This TCR beta chain was captured in a study of vaccination effects on CD4 cells after COVID-19. V was pared by 1 base and J by 2 bases, with 4 bases of the junction left unmatched. Germline lookup yields CDR1 SQVTM and CDR2 ANQGSEA. The length of the CDR3 is 14 residues. This clone came up once. Its antigen is not identified. Culture proceeded for under twelve days, and CD4+ T cells were then isolated. Half the medium was replaced with IL-2 medium on days 3 and 7. Only in-frame clones appear in the TCRdb table, and some are missing; sequencing was by immunoSEQ multiplex PCR. The table records around 40,000 clones, approximately 67% of them present only once.

The J gene is TRBJ2-5, the V gene TRBV29-1; 7 bases align to TRBD2. The sample here was CD4+ T cells from PBMCs cultured without peptide, taken before COVID-19 vaccination. This clonotype was sampled from a human donor who received a COVID-19 vaccine. In DNA form, the CDR3 reads TGCAGCGTTGAAGGCGGGAGTGAACAAGAGACCCAGTACTTC. Its protein product is CSVEGGSEQETQYF.